A selection of T cell receptor beta chains follows, all from one sample in a study of T cell repertoires in cytomegalovirus infection. TCRdb used MiXCR to reprocess the reads, holding one entry per CDR3 protein. The sample shows fewer than 850,000 distinct CDR3 sequences, 25% to 30% of them seen only once. For these receptors, no antigen is known. This material consisted of cultured CD8+ T cells from PBMCs, taken from culture after CMV antigen stimulation. Every receptor here comes from a human donor in good health (CMV status not recorded). Some clones in this sample may be carry-over from other donors' samples. The CDR3 runs from the conserved cysteine through the conserved F or W. The D gene is left open where the match is weak. The size field is filled for only some rows; it gives once, few, many or a size class.

abundance	d_gene	v_gene	j_gene	CDR3nt	CDR3aa
few	NA	TRBV6-5	TRBJ1-1	TGTGCCAGCAGTTACCGGACAGACGGCACTGAAGCTTTCTTT	CASSYRTDGTEAFF
many	NA	TRBV6-5	TRBJ2-5	TGTGCCAGCAGTTACTCGGAGGACATCCAAGAGACCCAGTACTTC	CASSYSEDIQETQYF
few	NA	TRBV7-9	TRBJ1-1	TGTGCCAGCAGCGGTCTGAGGGGAGAGGACACTGAAGCTTTCTTT	CASSGLRGEDTEAFF
NA	NA	TRBV3-1	TRBJ1-2	TGTGCCAGCAGCCCCGGGACAAACAACTATGGCTACACCTTC	CASSPGTNNYGYTF
NA	TRBD2	TRBV7-4	TRBJ2-1	TGTGCCAGCAGCCAAGGGCGGGGGGGCCCTGAGCAGTTCTTC	CASSQGRGGPEQFF
NA	NA	TRBV3-1	TRBJ1-1	TGTGCCAGCAGCCAAGCAGGAGAGAACACTGAAGCTTTCTTT	CASSQAGENTEAFF
few	TRBD2	TRBV24-1	TRBJ2-1	TGTGCCACCAGTGATTACAGCGGGGGGATATCCTACAATGAGCAGTTCTTC	CATSDYSGGISYNEQFF
many	NA	TRBV7-8	TRBJ1-6	TGTGCCAGCACCCGACAGAATTCACCCCTCCACTTT	CASTRQNSPLHF
few	NA	TRBV6-1	TRBJ1-2	TGTGCCGGGGAGGGCGTGAACTATGGCTACACCTTC	CAGEGVNYGYTF
few	TRBD1	TRBV2	TRBJ2-7	TGTGCCAGCATGGGGACAGGAGAACCCTACGAGCAGTACTTC	CASMGTGEPYEQYF
NA	NA	TRBV6-1	TRBJ2-4	TGTGCCAGCACCCAGGTTATAGCCAAAAACATTCAGTACTTC	CASTQVIAKNIQYF
NA	TRBD1	TRBV19	TRBJ2-7	TGTGCCAGTAGTATAGCCCCGGGACAGGGTACCTACGAGCAGTACTTC	CASSIAPGQGTYEQYF
once	NA	TRBV19	TRBJ2-4	TGTGCCAGTAGTATCGGAGTTCTAGCCAAAAACATTCAGTACTTC	CASSIGVLAKNIQYF
few	TRBD2	TRBV27	TRBJ2-5	TGTGCCAGCAGTTTATCCCCGGGGGGGGTGGAGACCCAGTACTTC	CASSLSPGGVETQYF
NA	NA	TRBV6-1	TRBJ2-1	TGTGCCAGCAGTGAAATATTCGGTGGCGACAATGAGCAGTTCTTC	CASSEIFGGDNEQFF
NA	NA	TRBV10-3	TRBJ2-2	TGTGCCATCATGCAGGGCGGAGGGGAGCTGTTTTTT	CAIMQGGGELFF